This TCR beta chain was recorded in a study of CD4+ T cells in melanoma. This clone was seen only a few times. Its antigen is undetermined. Study outcomes and limitations: Diverse differentiation states were reported for melanoma neoantigen-specific CD4+ T cells.

The length of the CDR3 is 14 residues. Germline CDR1 reads SGDLS; CDR2 reads YYNGEE. Trimming pared 4 bases from V and 6 bases from J, leaving 15 bases between. Sequencing was performed with immunoSEQ multiplex PCR; in TCRdb, only in-frame clones are kept and a portion is missing. The table lists approximately 110,000 clones, roughly 90% of them singletons. The receptor comes from a human donor with melanoma. This chain links TRBV9 with TRBJ2-3, with a weak D call TRBD2 (5 bases). Specimen: peripheral blood. CDR3: CASSTDSEVDTQYF. Here the CDR3 DNA reads TGTGCCAGCAGCACAGACTCGGAGGTCGATACGCAGTATTTT.